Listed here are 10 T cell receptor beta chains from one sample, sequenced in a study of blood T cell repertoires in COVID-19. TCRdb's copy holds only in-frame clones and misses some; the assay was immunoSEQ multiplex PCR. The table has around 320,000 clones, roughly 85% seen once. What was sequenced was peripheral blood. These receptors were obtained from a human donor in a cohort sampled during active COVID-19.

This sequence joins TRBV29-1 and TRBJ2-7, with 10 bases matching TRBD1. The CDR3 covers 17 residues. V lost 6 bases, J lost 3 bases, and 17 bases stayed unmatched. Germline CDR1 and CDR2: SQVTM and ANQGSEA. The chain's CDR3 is CSVVSRDRGKANYEQYF. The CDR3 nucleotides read TGCAGCGTCGTCTCCCGGGACAGGGGAAAAGCTAACTACGAGCAGTACTTC.

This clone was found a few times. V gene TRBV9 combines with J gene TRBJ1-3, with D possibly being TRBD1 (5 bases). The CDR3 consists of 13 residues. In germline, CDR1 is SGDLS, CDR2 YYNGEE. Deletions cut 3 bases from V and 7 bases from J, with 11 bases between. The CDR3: CASSADSYNTIYF. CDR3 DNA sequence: TGTGCCAGCAGCGCAGACAGCTACAACACCATATATTTT.

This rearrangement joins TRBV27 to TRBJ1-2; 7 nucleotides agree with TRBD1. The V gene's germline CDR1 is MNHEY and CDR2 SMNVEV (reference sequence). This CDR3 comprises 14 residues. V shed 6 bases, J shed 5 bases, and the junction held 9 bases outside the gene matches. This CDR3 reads CASSYSGTVYGYTF. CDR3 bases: TGTGCCAGCAGCTACTCCGGGACAGTTTATGGCTACACCTTC.

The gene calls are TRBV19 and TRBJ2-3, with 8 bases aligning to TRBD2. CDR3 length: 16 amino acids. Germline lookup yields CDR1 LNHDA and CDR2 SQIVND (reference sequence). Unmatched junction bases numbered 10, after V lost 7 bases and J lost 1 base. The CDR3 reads CASTQRSRGGTDTQYF. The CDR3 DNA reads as TGTGCCAGTACCCAGAGGTCGCGGGGGGGCACAGATACGCAGTATTTT.

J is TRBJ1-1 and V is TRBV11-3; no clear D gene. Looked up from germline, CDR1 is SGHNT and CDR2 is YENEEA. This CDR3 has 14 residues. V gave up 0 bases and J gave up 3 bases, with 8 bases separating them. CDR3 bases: TGTGCCAGCAGCTTAGACAGCGGGTACACTGAAGCTTTCTTT. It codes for CASSLDSGYTEAFF.

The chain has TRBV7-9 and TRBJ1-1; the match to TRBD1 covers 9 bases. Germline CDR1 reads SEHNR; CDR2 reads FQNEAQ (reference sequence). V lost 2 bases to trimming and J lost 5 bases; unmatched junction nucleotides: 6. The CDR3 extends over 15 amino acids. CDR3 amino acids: CASSLQTGGGTEAFF. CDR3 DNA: TGTGCCAGCAGCTTACAAACAGGGGGCGGAACTGAAGCTTTCTTT.

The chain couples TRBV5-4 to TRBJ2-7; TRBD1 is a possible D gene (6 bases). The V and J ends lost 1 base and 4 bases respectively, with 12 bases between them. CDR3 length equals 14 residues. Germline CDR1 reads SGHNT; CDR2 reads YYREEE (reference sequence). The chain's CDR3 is CASSLSQGPYEQYF. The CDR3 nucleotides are TGTGCCAGCAGCTTGAGCCAGGGGCCATACGAGCAGTACTTC.

CDR3 DNA: TGCAGCGTTGTCGGTTCAGGGGGGAATAAAAACACTGAAGCTTTCTTT. As protein: CSVVGSGGNKNTEAFF. This sequence joins TRBV29-1 and TRBJ1-1; 7 positions agree with TRBD1. The germline gives CDR1 SQVTM, CDR2 ANQGSEA. This CDR3 comprises 16 residues. The junction had 13 bases not matched to a gene; V was cut back by 4 bases and J by 2 bases.

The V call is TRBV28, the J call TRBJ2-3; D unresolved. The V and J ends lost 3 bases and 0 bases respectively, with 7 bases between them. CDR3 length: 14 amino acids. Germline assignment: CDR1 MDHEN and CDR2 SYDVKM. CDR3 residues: CASSFRSSTDTQYF. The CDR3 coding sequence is TGTGCCAGCAGTTTCAGAAGTAGCACAGATACGCAGTATTTT.

DNA of the CDR3: TGTGCCTGGAGTGCTCGTTGGGCTCACACTGAAGCTTTCTTT. It specifies CAWSARWAHTEAFF. J is TRBJ1-1 and V is TRBV30; no definite D call. The germline V and J ends were trimmed by 1 base and 3 bases, with 12 bases remaining between them. The CDR3 extends over 14 amino acids. Looked up from germline, CDR1 is GTSNPN and CDR2 is SVGIG (reference sequence).